Below are 28 T cell receptor beta chains sequenced from a single sample in a study of radiotherapy plus CTLA-4 blockade in lung cancer. Produced via immunoSEQ multiplex PCR; TCRdb's table is partial and in-frame only. The data show about 98,000 clones, approximately 78% seen once. The specimen was peripheral blood, collected from a patient treated with radiotherapy plus ipilimumab. These receptors were collected from a human donor with non-small cell lung cancer who had a partial response to radiotherapy plus ipilimumab.

This clone was recorded once. The genes are TRBV7-2 and TRBJ2-1, with TRBD2 matching 14 bases. Germline CDR1 SGHTA, CDR2 FQGNSA. Trimming took 5 bases from V and 2 from J; bases not matched to a gene: 2. The CDR3 runs 16 residues. The CDR3 bases are TGTGCCAGCAGCCGGGGACTAGCGGGAGCCTACAATGAGCAGTTCTTC. This sequence encodes CASSRGLAGAYNEQFF. Full variable domain (remainder filled in from reference TRBV7-2 and TRBJ2-1): GAGVSQSPSNKVTEKGKDVELRCDPISGHTALYWYRQSLGQGLEFLIYFQGNSAPDKSGLPSDRFSAERTGGSVSTLTIQRTQQEDSAVYLCASSRGLAGAYNEQFFGPGTRLTVL.

This chain links TRBV19 with TRBJ2-7; the match to TRBD2 covers 8 bases. V lost 3 bases to trimming and J lost 2 bases; unmatched junction nucleotides: 9. This CDR3 contains 16 residues. CDR1 is LNHDA, CDR2 SQIVND, per germline (reference sequence). CDR3 sequence (DNA): TGTGCCAGTAGTATCCTAGCGGGTACACCTACCTACGAGCAGTACTTC. Amino acids: CASSILAGTPTYEQYF.

The chain combines TRBV30 with TRBJ2-1; D is perhaps TRBD2 (5 bases). CDR1 and CDR2 (germline): GTSNPN, SVGIG (reference sequence). The ends were cut back, 5 bases at V and 4 bases at J, with 18 bases in the middle. The CDR3 runs 15 residues. The CDR3 here is CAWVDLRVSYNEQFF. The CDR3 region has the DNA TGTGCCTGGGTGGACTTACGGGTCAGTTACAATGAGCAGTTCTTC.

This clone was observed once. This chain links TRBV7-8 with TRBJ2-1, with D perhaps matching TRBD2 (7 bases). The V gene's germline CDR1 is SGHVS and CDR2 FQNEAQ. This CDR3 is 17 amino acids long. With 5 bases removed from V and 12 bases from J, the gap between germline ends came to 29 bases. CDR3 sequence (DNA): TGTGCCAGCAGCCCAAGATATAGGGGCCCACAGGGAGGGGGGCAGTTCTTC. Encoded protein: CASSPRYRGPQGGGQFF.

This clone showed up just once. This chain joins TRBV28 and TRBJ2-5; D not resolved. V lost 1 base and J lost 3, with 15 bases in between. The CDR3 consists of 16 residues. The germline CDR1 and CDR2 sequences are MDHEN and SYDVKM. This chain's CDR3 is CASSLLIDTVEETQYF. As DNA, the CDR3 is TGTGCCAGCAGTTTATTGATCGACACGGTCGAAGAGACCCAGTACTTC.

The CDR3, as DNA: TGTGCCAGCAGCTCCGGGACTGGAGCTAACTATGGCTACACCTTC. It yields the protein CASSSGTGANYGYTF. This chain links TRBV5-4 with TRBJ1-2; TRBD1 might be the D (5 bases). This CDR3 has 15 residues. V was clipped by 3 bases and J by 0 bases, with 12 bases between them. From germline, CDR1 is SGHNT and CDR2 YYREEE (reference sequence).

This chain connects TRBV5-1 to TRBJ2-5; TRBD2 matches at 9 bases. CDR1 is SGHRS and CDR2 is YFSETQ in the germline V gene. After removal of 4 bases from V and 2 bases from J, the junction contained 3 bases not matched to a gene. The CDR3 has 14 amino acids. In nucleotides, the CDR3 is TGCGCCAGCAGCCCGGGACTAGCTCAAGAGACCCAGTACTTC. This encodes CASSPGLAQETQYF.

This clone was observed once. The chain recombines TRBV13 with TRBJ1-2; 10 nucleotides align to TRBD1. Germline CDR1 PRHDT, CDR2 FYEKMQ (reference sequence). This CDR3 contains 16 residues. J was trimmed by 4 bases and V by 2 bases; bases with no gene match: 7. CDR3 nucleotides: TGTGCCAGCAGCTTAAAGGGACAGGGGATGGTCTATGGCTACACCTTC. Translation gives CASSLKGQGMVYGYTF.

The chain combines TRBV28 with TRBJ1-1, with D uncertain. CDR1 and CDR2 (germline): MDHEN, SYDVKM. CDR3 length: 13 amino acids. V was shortened by 5 bases and J by 11 bases, with 18 bases between the two germline ends. In nucleotides, the CDR3 is TGTGCCAGCAGTCTACCCCCCGGGCGGGAGGCTTTCTTT. Its translation: CASSLPPGREAFF.

With respect to this clone: The sample carries other DNA sequences with the same CDR3. This chain uses TRBV15 with TRBJ2-1, with 10 nucleotides matching TRBD1. The germline gives CDR1 LNHNV, CDR2 YYDKDF (reference sequence). V lost 0 bases to trimming and J lost 14 bases; unmatched junction nucleotides: 4. The CDR3 runs 13 residues. The CDR3: CATSRELTGGKFF. The CDR3 nucleotides are TGTGCCACCAGCAGAGAGCTGACAGGGGGCAAGTTCTTC. Together with reference TRBV15 and TRBJ2-1, the CDR3 gives the full variable domain: DAMVIQNPRYQVTQFGKPVTLSCSQTLNHNVMYWYQQKSSQAPKLLFHYYDKDFNNEADTPDNFQSRRPNTSFCFLDIRSPGLGDTAMYLCATSRELTGGKFFGPGTRLTVL.

In its sample, this clone was seen a few times. The rearrangement uses TRBV9 and TRBJ2-7, with D tentatively TRBD1 (6 bases). The germline gives CDR1 SGDLS, CDR2 YYNGEE. V lost 4 bases and J 3 bases, leaving 14 bases between the germline ends. The length of the CDR3 is 14 residues. CDR3 nucleotide sequence: TGTGCCAGCAGCCCCGAAGGGGGTCGCTACGAGCAGTACTTC. Amino acid sequence: CASSPEGGRYEQYF. Supplemented by reference TRBV9 and TRBJ2-7, the full variable domain reads DSGVTQTPKHLITATGQRVTLRCSPRSGDLSVYWYQQSLDQGLQFLIQYYNGEERAKGNILERFSAQQFPDLHSELNLSSLELGDSALYFCASSPEGGRYEQYFGPGTRLTVT.

This clone was counted only a few times. The rearrangement joins TRBV13 to TRBJ2-6; 8 bases agree with TRBD2. Germline lookup yields CDR1 PRHDT and CDR2 FYEKMQ (reference sequence). The CDR3 loop spans 16 amino acids. J gave up 3 bases and V 3 bases, and 4 bases lay outside the gene matches. The CDR3 protein is CASSFLSGSGANVLTF. CDR3 DNA sequence: TGTGCCAGCAGCTTCCTAAGCGGGAGTGGGGCCAACGTCCTGACTTTC.

In its sample, this clone was seen once. The V and J genes are TRBV18 and TRBJ1-6; D remains ambiguous. The germline V gene has CDR1 KGHSH and CDR2 LQKENI. This CDR3 spans 13 amino acids. V was cut by 3 bases and J by 8 bases, with 8 bases left in between. The CDR3 DNA reads TGTGCCAGCTCACCTCACACCGATTCACCCCTCCACTTT. It specifies CASSPHTDSPLHF.

This sequence joins TRBV19 and TRBJ1-4; D call uncertain. Trimming shortened V by 4 bases and J by 8 bases, and 20 bases separated the two germline ends. The CDR3 length is 16 residues. Germline loops: CDR1 LNHDA, CDR2 SQIVND (reference sequence). The CDR3, as DNA: TGTGCCAGTAGTACGACCCGGGCCTCTCGGGAGGAAAAACTGTTTTTT. Protein sequence: CASSTTRASREEKLFF.

This rearrangement joins TRBV7-3 to TRBJ2-7, with no clear D. Germline-derived CDR1 and CDR2 are SGHTA and FQGTGA. V lost 2 bases and J lost 2, with 7 bases in between. The CDR3 sequence is 13 residues long. CDR3 residues: CASSLGHPYEQYF. The CDR3 DNA is TGTGCCAGCAGCTTAGGCCATCCCTACGAGCAGTACTTC.

There are a few counts of this clone. J is TRBJ1-2 and V is TRBV6-6; 7 positions match TRBD1. Germline V gives CDR1 MNHNY, CDR2 SVGAGI (reference sequence). The CDR3 consists of 16 residues. With V trimmed by 7 bases and J by 2 bases, 13 bases remained unmatched. CDR3 sequence reads: CASTTGQAFTNYGYTF. For the CDR3, the DNA is TGTGCCAGCACCACCGGACAGGCATTTACCAACTATGGCTACACCTTC.

The chain couples TRBV27 to TRBJ2-2; TRBD1 matches 10 bases. Germline CDR1 and CDR2: MNHEY and SMNVEV (reference sequence). This CDR3 comprises 13 residues. The V and J ends lost 8 bases and 5 bases, in that order; junction bases with no gene match: 2. CDR3 loop: CASRDRGTGELFF. In nucleotides, the CDR3 is TGTGCCAGCCGGGACAGGGGTACCGGGGAGCTGTTTTTT.

This clone was recorded a few times. V gene TRBV5-4 combines with J gene TRBJ1-1; no definite D call. The germline V gene encodes CDR1 SGHNT and CDR2 YYREEE (reference sequence). The length of the CDR3 is 13 residues. V dropped 4 bases and J dropped 4 bases, with 11 bases sitting between them. The CDR3 is CASSQDRTTEAFF. CDR3 nucleotides: TGTGCCAGCAGCCAAGATAGAACCACTGAAGCTTTCTTT.

The V gene is TRBV2, the J gene TRBJ2-1; 8 nucleotides match TRBD2. Germline CDR1 is SNHLY and CDR2 is FYNNEI. The CDR3 has 11 residues. Trimming cost V 6 bases and J 10 bases; bases outside gene matches: 2. CDR3 in amino acids: CASRVAGEQFF. CDR3 nucleotides: TGTGCCAGCAGAGTAGCGGGAGAGCAGTTCTTC.

CDR3 protein: CASSLGHPHTDTQYF. For the CDR3, the DNA is TGTGCCAGCAGCTTGGGACACCCTCACACAGATACGCAGTATTTT. This chain joins TRBV5-4 and TRBJ2-3, with no clear D. V dropped 0 bases and J dropped 2 bases, with 10 bases sitting between them. The CDR3 spans 15 residues. Germline loops: CDR1 SGHNT, CDR2 YYREEE (reference sequence).

Comment on this clone: A junction end diverges from the germline sequence, so it may reflect a read error. J is TRBJ1-1 and V is TRBV11-2; weak D call: TRBD1 (5 bases). Germline CDR1 is SGHAT and CDR2 is FQNNGV. CDR3 length: 13 amino acids. The DNA for the CDR3 is TGTGCCAGCAGCTTGGAGCCCGTCGAGCGGGGGACCTTT. This translates into CASSLEPVERGTF.

The rearrangement links TRBV19 to TRBJ1-4, with TRBD1 matching over 9 bases. Trimming took 4 bases from V and 8 from J; bases not matched to a gene: 8. The CDR3 length is 15 residues. Looked up from germline, CDR1 is LNHDA and CDR2 is SQIVND (reference sequence). The CDR3 sequence: CASSTQGTGREKLFF. CDR3 nucleotide sequence: TGTGCCAGTAGTACCCAAGGGACAGGGAGAGAAAAACTGTTTTTT.

J is TRBJ1-1 and V is TRBV2; D might be TRBD1 (5 bases). The CDR3 loop spans 14 amino acids. The V and J ends lost 5 bases and 0 bases respectively, with 10 bases between them. The germline V gene has CDR1 SNHLY and CDR2 FYNNEI. CDR3 region: CASSPQAMNTEAFF. CDR3 in DNA: TGTGCCAGCAGTCCACAGGCAATGAACACTGAAGCTTTCTTT.

The rearrangement joins TRBV18 to TRBJ2-1, with 9 bases identical to TRBD2. There are 15 residues in the CDR3. V lost 2 bases and J lost 7; bases outside the gene matches: 6. Germline V gene lookup returns CDR1 KGHSH and CDR2 LQKENI. CDR3 bases: TGTGCCAGCTCACCAGAGCGGGAGGAATGGAATGAGCAGTTCTTC. This codes for CASSPEREEWNEQFF.

This chain links TRBV4-1 with TRBJ2-1; 7 bases agree with TRBD2. Germline CDR1 and CDR2: MGHRA and YSYEKL. CDR3 length: 17 amino acids. The junction had 15 bases not matched to a gene; V was cut back by 0 bases and J by 10 bases. The CDR3 bases are TGCGCCAGCAGCCAAGATATAGGGACTACCCTTTCTCTCGAGCAGTTCTTC. Amino acid sequence: CASSQDIGTTLSLEQFF.

The chain couples TRBV27 to TRBJ1-4; TRBD1 matches at 9 bases. The V gene end was trimmed by 5 bases and the J gene end by 9 bases; junction bases not matched to a gene: 10. This CDR3 region has 15 residues. The germline gives CDR1 MNHEY, CDR2 SMNVEV (reference sequence). The CDR3 nucleotides are TGTGCCAGCAGTCCAGCCGGGACAGGGAGGAAAAAACTGTTTTTT. Protein sequence: CASSPAGTGRKKLFF.

The chain links TRBV28 to TRBJ1-2, with 9 bases lining up with TRBD1. Per germline, CDR1 MDHEN and CDR2 SYDVKM. This CDR3 contains 15 residues. Trimming cost V 3 bases and J 6 bases; bases outside gene matches: 8. The CDR3 loop reads CASSFLRTGVNGYTF. The CDR3 coding sequence is TGTGCCAGCAGTTTCCTGCGGACAGGGGTAAATGGCTACACCTTC.

The gene calls are TRBV28 and TRBJ2-5; 7 bases align to TRBD1. Germline values: CDR1 MDHEN, CDR2 SYDVKM. The CDR3 is 16 residues long. V dropped 3 bases and J dropped 2; count of bases not matched to a gene: 9. The CDR3 DNA reads TGTGCCAGCAGTTTTTTGCCGGGACAGCTACAAGAGACCCAGTACTTC. Translating gives CASSFLPGQLQETQYF.